Reported below is one T cell receptor beta chain. The antigen remains unidentified. Prepared libraries of TCR beta cDNA carried unique molecular identifiers. TCRdb recomputed calls from the PCR reads with MiXCR, one row per CDR3 protein. The table has 750,000 to 950,000 distinct CDR3 sequences, approximately 53% seen once. This specimen comes from a study of post-analysis software for immune sequencing data. Germline assignment: CDR1 SGHDT and CDR2 YYEEEE. The V and J ends lost 4 bases and 4 bases respectively, with 7 bases between them. The CDR3 runs to 12 residues. Regarding the study as a whole: The normalized Chao1 diversity of multiple sclerosis patients was significantly lower than that of controls. Compared with controls, patients had more of 4 to 6 TRBV segments, including TRBV5-6, TRBV5-1 and TRBV20-1. Those samples that were prepared in the same batch co-clustered strongly by F measure.

The sequenced sample consisted of blood. This clonotype was sampled from a girl aged 10 to 17 with multiple sclerosis. The genes are TRBV5-6 and TRBJ2-3, with TRBD1 as a possible D gene (5 bases). CDR3 DNA sequence: TGTGCCAGCAGCGAGACAGCAGATACGCAGTATTTT. Translation: CASSETADTQYF. Full variable domain (outside the CDR3, taken from reference TRBV5-6 and TRBJ2-3): DAGVTQSPTHLIKTRGQQVTLRCSPKSGHDTVSWYQQALGQGPQFIFQYYEEEERQRGNFPDRFSGHQFPNYSSELNVNALLLGDSALYLCASSETADTQYFGPGTRLTVL.